Listed here are 18 T cell receptor beta chains from one sample, sequenced in a study of T cell repertoires in cytomegalovirus infection. TCRdb itself ran the reads through MiXCR, one entry per CDR3 protein. The data hold approximately 400,000 distinct CDR3 sequences, with approximately 33% observed a single time. The sample consisted of PBMCs. The source of these receptors is a human donor in good health (CMV status not recorded). Some clones in this sample may be carry-over from other donors' samples.

This clonotype occurred a few times. This chain connects TRBV18 to TRBJ2-1; 11 bases align to TRBD1. The length of the CDR3 is 15 residues. The trim removed 6 bases at V and 7 bases at J, leaving 8 bases unmatched. Germline V gene lookup returns CDR1 KGHSH and CDR2 LQKENI. DNA of the CDR3: TGTGCCAGCTCCTCCGGACAGGGGGCGCGGAATGAGCAGTTCTTC. It specifies CASSSGQGARNEQFF. The full variable domain, with the rest looked up from reference TRBV18 and TRBJ2-1, is NAGVMQNPRHLVRRRGQEARLRCSPMKGHSHVYWYRQLPEEGLKFMVYLQKENIIDESGMPKERFSAEFPKEGPSILRIQQVVRGDSAAYFCASSSGQGARNEQFFGPGTRLTVL.

This clonotype was counted only a few times. The chain employs TRBV20-1 and TRBJ2-5; possibly TRBD2 for D (7 bases). Trimming took off 5 bases at V and 3 bases at J, with 25 bases between the two ends. Germline lookup yields CDR1 DFQATT and CDR2 SNEGSKA (reference sequence). This CDR3 contains 17 residues. The CDR3 spells CSAAGERWGGAKETQYF. CDR3 sequence (DNA): TGCAGTGCTGCAGGGGAGCGGTGGGGGGGGGCTAAAGAGACCCAGTACTTC.

This clonotype has just a few counts. The gene calls are TRBV27 and TRBJ1-3, with D perhaps TRBD1 (6 bases). Trimming left V 7 bases short and J 2 bases short, with 9 bases between. This CDR3 has 13 residues. Germline CDR1 MNHEY, CDR2 SMNVEV (reference sequence). Written as DNA, the CDR3 is TGTGCCAGCACTACAGGGACTGGAAACACCATATATTTT. Encoded protein: CASTTGTGNTIYF.

About this clonotype: A read error is possible here, since a much larger clone lies one base away. Since no conserved phenylalanine or tryptophan closes the CDR3, a read error is the likely cause. The chain joins TRBV28 to TRBJ2-3; weak D call: TRBD2 (6 bases). The germline V gene has CDR1 MDHEN and CDR2 SYDVKM. Trimming took off 2 bases at V and 4 bases at J, with 7 bases between the two ends. The CDR3 runs 13 residues. CDR3 bases: TGTGCCAGCAGTTTACGCGGGGCAGATACGCAGTATTTG. It yields the protein CASSLRGADTQYL.

This clonotype appeared many times. The chain has TRBV7-2 and TRBJ1-6, with 7 bases identical to TRBD1. The germline gives CDR1 SGHTA, CDR2 FQGNSA. J was trimmed by 7 bases and V by 6 bases; bases with no gene match: 9. The length of the CDR3 is 15 residues. CDR3: CASRPRQGLNSPLHF. Here the CDR3 DNA reads TGTGCCAGCAGACCCCGACAGGGCTTAAATTCACCCCTCCACTTT.

The V and J genes are TRBV7-6 and TRBJ2-7; TRBD2 matches 7 bases. The CDR3 length is 14 residues. The germline V gene has CDR1 SGHVS and CDR2 FNYEAQ. The V gene end was trimmed by 5 bases and the J gene end by 4 bases; junction bases not matched to a gene: 8. Here the CDR3 DNA reads TGTGCCAGCAGCCCCGGACTAGGAGGATACGAGCAGTACTTC. This encodes CASSPGLGGYEQYF.

This chain connects TRBV19 to TRBJ2-2, with D perhaps TRBD1 (5 bases). Trimming cost V 9 bases and J 1 base, with 15 bases left between them. The CDR3 extends over 15 amino acids. CDR1 and CDR2 from the germline V gene are LNHDA and SQIVND (reference sequence). CDR3 DNA: TGTGCCAGCCTACAACAGACAGTGAACACCGGGGAGCTGTTTTTT. Residues: CASLQQTVNTGELFF. Combining the CDR3 with reference TRBV19 and TRBJ2-2 gives the whole variable domain DGGITQSPKYLFRKEGQNVTLSCEQNLNHDAMYWYRQDPGQGLRLIYYSQIVNDFQKGDIAEGYSVSREKKESFPLTVTSAQKNPTAFYLCASLQQTVNTGELFFGEGSRLTVL.

This clonotype was counted a few times. The chain has TRBV5-6 and TRBJ1-1; D unresolved. The CDR3 spans 12 residues. V was clipped by 3 bases and J by 5 bases, with 8 bases between them. Germline assignment: CDR1 SGHDT and CDR2 YYEEEE. CDR3 DNA: TGTGCCAGCAGCTCTGGACCTACTGAAGCTTTCTTT. Protein sequence: CASSSGPTEAFF.

Details on this clonotype: This may be a read error, as it is one base from a much larger clone. This chain joins TRBV19 and TRBJ1-1; 10 bases map to TRBD1. Germline CDR1 and CDR2: LNHDA and SQIVND (reference sequence). Losses at the gene ends were 7 bases for V and 1 base for J; bases not matched to a gene: 6. This CDR3 has 15 amino acids. The CDR3 region is CASIARTGGNTEAFF. The CDR3 DNA reads TGTGCCAGTATTGCGCGGACAGGGGGGAACACTGAAGCTTTCTTT.

V gene TRBV6-8 combines with J gene TRBJ2-5; D call uncertain. CDR3 length: 14 residues. In germline, CDR1 is MNHGY, CDR2 SAAAGT. Between the trimmed V and J ends, which lost 0 bases and 4 bases, there was a span of 9 bases. The CDR3, as DNA: TGTGCCAGCAGTTACTCAGGTTTCGGAGAGACCCAGTACTTC. It yields the protein CASSYSGFGETQYF.

The chain couples TRBV5-4 to TRBJ2-3; D is undetermined. Trimming took off 0 bases at V and 1 base at J, with 9 bases between the two ends. CDR3 length: 15 residues. In germline, CDR1 is SGHNT, CDR2 YYREEE (reference sequence). The CDR3 sequence is CASSLEAFGTDTQYF. CDR3 DNA: TGTGCCAGCAGCTTGGAAGCTTTCGGCACAGATACGCAGTATTTT. The full variable domain, rest sourced from reference TRBV5-4 and TRBJ2-3, is ETGVTQSPTHLIKTRGQQVTLRCSSQSGHNTVSWYQQALGQGPQFIFQYYREEENGRGNFPPRFSGLQFPNYSSELNVNALELDDSALYLCASSLEAFGTDTQYFGPGTRLTVL.

On this clonotype: A read error is possible here, since a much larger clone lies one base away. The rearrangement links TRBV7-3 to TRBJ2-1; 8 positions agree with TRBD2. The CDR3 runs 16 residues. J lost 5 bases, V lost 2 bases, and 8 bases had no gene match. Germline V CDR1 and CDR2: SGHTA, FQGTGA. The CDR3 sequence: CASSLSGGATHNEQFF. Written as DNA, the CDR3 is TGTGCCAGCAGCTTATCGGGGGGGGCGACGCACAATGAGCAGTTCTTC.

The chain has TRBV4-2 and TRBJ1-1, with TRBD1 matching over 8 bases. The CDR3 has 16 residues. Germline CDR1 reads LGHNA; CDR2 reads YNFKEQ. The ends lost 3 bases at V and 0 bases at J; junction bases unmatched: 6. DNA of the CDR3: TGTGCCAGCAGCCATGGACAGGGAGCAATGAACACTGAAGCTTTCTTT. Protein product: CASSHGQGAMNTEAFF.

This clonotype was counted at least ten times. The V gene is TRBV7-9, the J gene TRBJ2-2, with D hard to call. The CDR3 loop spans 13 amino acids. Between the trimmed V and J ends, which lost 5 bases and 4 bases, there was a span of 8 bases. In germline, CDR1 is SEHNR, CDR2 FQNEAQ (reference sequence). The CDR3: CASSEAGTGELFF. The CDR3 nucleotides are TGTGCCAGCAGCGAAGCCGGCACCGGGGAGCTGTTTTTT.

As concerns this clonotype: Germline and junction disagree at one end, which may indicate a read error. The rearrangement joins TRBV15 to TRBJ1-2, with a weak D call TRBD1 (5 bases). This CDR3 region has 15 residues. Germline assignment: CDR1 LNHNV and CDR2 YYDKDF (reference sequence). The CDR3 sequence: CATRTGTIGNYGYHF. CDR3 DNA: TGTGCCACCCGCACTGGGACCATAGGGAATTATGGCTACCACTTC. The whole variable domain, remainder taken from reference TRBV15 and TRBJ1-2, is DAMVIQNPRYQVTQFGKPVTLSCSQTLNHNVMYWYQQKSSQAPKLLFHYYDKDFNNEADTPDNFQSRRPNTSFCFLDIRSPGLGDTAMYLCATRTGTIGNYGYHFGSGTRLTVV.

This clonotype has just a few counts. The chain recombines TRBV20-1 with TRBJ2-1, with 7 bases matching TRBD2. The CDR3 extends over 14 amino acids. V was clipped by 1 base and J by 7 bases; unmatched bases: 7. Germline lookup yields CDR1 DFQATT and CDR2 SNEGSKA (reference sequence). The CDR3 loop reads CSARVAGVVNEQFF. The DNA of the CDR3 is TGCAGTGCTAGAGTTGCGGGGGTCGTGAATGAGCAGTTCTTC.

This clonotype has ten or more counts. The chain recombines TRBV7-8 with TRBJ1-1; possibly TRBD1 for D (5 bases). The CDR3 runs 16 residues. Germline loops: CDR1 SGHVS, CDR2 FQNEAQ. V shed 1 base and J shed 0 bases, with 12 bases lying between them. In nucleotides, the CDR3 is TGTGCCAGCAGCTTAGGAGCGGCGACAGTGAACACTGAAGCTTTCTTT. Its translation is CASSLGAATVNTEAFF. Combining the CDR3 with reference TRBV7-8 and TRBJ1-1 gives the whole variable domain GAGVSQSPRYKVAKRGQDVALRCDPISGHVSLFWYQQALGQGPEFLTYFQNEAQLDKSGLPSDRFFAERPEGSVSTLKIQRTQQEDSAVYLCASSLGAATVNTEAFFGQGTRLTVV.

The sample holds a few counts of this clonotype. The chain joins TRBV5-4 to TRBJ2-1, with D unresolved. This CDR3 contains 16 residues. Trimming removed 4 bases at V and 2 bases at J, with 16 bases between. Germline V CDR1 and CDR2: SGHNT, YYREEE (reference sequence). The CDR3 coding sequence is TGTGCCAGCAGCCCATCATTGTCGGCCCCCTACAATGAGCAGTTCTTC. It yields the protein CASSPSLSAPYNEQFF.